This is a list of T cell receptor beta chains from one sample in a study of CD4 T cell repertoires in COVID-19. This table comes from immunoSEQ multiplex PCR, and its TCRdb copy is limited to in-frame clones, with some not included. The sample records 23,000 or so clones, roughly 87% being singletons. The sample in question was central memory CD4+ T cells from blood, obtained before the COVID-19 pandemic. Receptor source: a human donor who had COVID-19. Each CDR3 is given with its conserved first and last residue. D genes are given only for firm matches. Clone size, where shown, is once, few, many, or a class for clones that have expanded.

>TRBD1|TRBJ2-7|.|TRBV5-4
CASSLRQGAGEQYF
TGTGCCAGCAGCTTGAGACAGGGGGCAGGCGAGCAGTACTTC
>TRBD2|TRBJ2-3|once|TRBV9
CASSVGSGGLSSTDTQYF
TGTGCCAGCAGCGTAGGTAGCGGGGGGTTATCTAGCACAGATACGCAGTATTTT
>.|TRBJ2-7|.|TRBV11-3
CASSSNGVEEQYF
TGTGCCAGCAGCTCTAACGGGGTCGAAGAGCAGTACTTC
>.|TRBJ1-2|.|TRBV2
CASSSNGNSEGYTF
TGTGCCAGCAGTAGCAACGGGAATTCTGAGGGCTACACCTTC
>.|TRBJ1-3|few|TRBV30
CAWSTERILGTIYF
TGTGCCTGGAGTACCGAGCGCATTCTCGGCACCATATATTTT
>.|TRBJ2-2|.|TRBV10-2
CASSGGWAGAGELFF
TGCGCCAGCAGTGGAGGTTGGGCAGGGGCCGGGGAGCTGTTTTTT
>TRBD1|TRBJ2-6|.|TRBV28
CASSSQGARVSGANVLTF
TGTGCCAGCAGTTCCCAGGGGGCAAGGGTGTCTGGGGCCAACGTCCTGACTTTC
>TRBD2|TRBJ2-7|.|TRBV7-2
CASSADRAGGTYEQYF
TGTGCCAGCAGCGCGGACCGAGCGGGAGGAACCTACGAGCAGTACTTC
>TRBD1|TRBJ1-2|.|TRBV9
CASSPPADRILFDYGYTF
TGTGCCAGCAGCCCACCAGCGGACAGGATTCTATTCGATTATGGCTACACCTTC
>TRBD2|TRBJ2-1|.|TRBV7-6
CASSLGGGSYNEQFF
TGTGCCAGCAGCTTAGGGGGGGGCTCCTACAATGAGCAGTTCTTC
>TRBD2|TRBJ2-3|.|TRBV11-3
CASSLPTSLKSGTDTQYF
TGTGCCAGCAGCCTACCGACTAGCCTAAAGAGCGGCACAGATACGCAGTATTTT
>.|TRBJ1-6|.|TRBV5-6
CASSLTKSSYNSPLHF
TGTGCCAGCAGCTTGACGAAGAGCTCCTATAATTCCCCCCTCCACTTT
>TRBD1|TRBJ1-2|.|TRBV18
CASSPNRGYGYTF
TGTGCCAGCTCACCGAACAGGGGTTATGGCTACACCTTC
>.|TRBJ1-5|.|TRBV6-5
CASSLGRGSNQPQHF
TGTGCCAGCAGTTTAGGGAGGGGGAGCAATCAGCCCCAGCATTTT
>TRBD2|TRBJ2-1|.|TRBV9
CASSVGLATNEQFF
TGTGCCAGCAGCGTGGGACTAGCAACCAATGAGCAGTTCTTC
>TRBD1|TRBJ1-1|once|TRBV7-2
CASSLAGQGSVIGTEAFF
TGTGCCAGCAGCTTAGCGGGACAGGGAAGCGTGATTGGCACTGAAGCTTTCTTT
>TRBD2|TRBJ2-1|.|TRBV5-1
CASSSQRGDYNEQFF
TGCGCCAGCAGCTCCCAGCGGGGGGATTACAATGAGCAGTTCTTC
>TRBD1|TRBJ2-1|.|TRBV5-1
CASSRRGQSSYNEQFF
TGCGCCAGCAGCCGCAGGGGGCAGAGCTCCTACAATGAGCAGTTCTTC
>.|TRBJ1-4|.|TRBV18
CASSPATNEKLFF
TGTGCCAGCTCACCAGCGACAAACGAAAAACTGTTTTTT
>.|TRBJ2-1|.|TRBV25-1
CASSESEFPPLNEQFF
TGTGCCAGCAGTGAATCTGAGTTCCCACCTTTGAATGAGCAGTTCTTC
>.|TRBJ2-3|.|TRBV7-9
CASSLDRDWTDTQYF
TGTGCCAGCAGCTTAGACCGAGACTGGACAGATACGCAGTATTTT
>.|TRBJ2-1|.|TRBV4-2
CASSQESGHSYNEQFF
TGTGCCAGCAGCCAAGAGAGCGGCCACTCCTACAATGAGCAGTTCTTC
>.|TRBJ1-5|once|TRBV2
CASSDEGGGQPQHF
TGTGCCAGCAGTGACGAAGGGGGTGGTCAGCCCCAGCATTTT
>TRBD2|TRBJ2-1|few|TRBV2
CASGPGTSGHNEQFF
TGTGCCAGCGGGCCCGGGACTAGCGGCCACAATGAGCAGTTCTTC
>.|TRBJ2-2|.|TRBV27
CASKIGRNTGELFF
TGTGCCAGCAAGATCGGGAGGAACACCGGGGAGCTGTTTTTT
>.|TRBJ2-1|.|TRBV25-1
CASSETPGGGNSYNEQFF
TGTGCCAGCAGTGAAACCCCAGGGGGAGGTAACTCCTACAATGAGCAGTTCTTC
>TRBD1|TRBJ1-2|.|TRBV5-1
CASSARQGEIGYTF
TGCGCCAGCAGCGCTCGACAGGGAGAGATTGGCTACACCTTC
>TRBD1|TRBJ2-3|.|TRBV7-2
CASSLAGQASSTDTQYF
TGTGCCAGCAGCTTAGCCGGACAGGCTTCTAGCACAGATACGCAGTATTTT
>TRBD1|TRBJ1-1|.|TRBV6-6
CASSWTGASDTEAFF
TGTGCCAGCAGTTGGACAGGGGCCTCGGACACTGAAGCTTTCTTT
>TRBD2|TRBJ2-2|.|TRBV14
CASSQELAGAGELFF
TGTGCCAGCAGCCAAGAGCTAGCGGGAGCCGGGGAGCTGTTTTTT
>.|TRBJ1-5|.|TRBV19
CASAASGLRHNQPQHF
TGTGCCAGTGCGGCCTCCGGACTCAGACACAATCAGCCCCAGCATTTT
>.|TRBJ2-3|once|TRBV6-1
CASSEFRFTDTQYF
TGTGCCAGCAGTGAATTTCGGTTCACAGATACGCAGTATTTT
>TRBD1|TRBJ2-5|.|TRBV5-4
CASRVGQGREETQYF
TGTGCCAGCCGGGTGGGACAGGGGAGGGAAGAGACCCAGTACTTC
>.|TRBJ2-3|.|TRBV10-3
CAISPDRSTDTQYF
TGTGCCATCAGCCCGGACAGAAGCACAGATACGCAGTATTTT
>TRBD1|TRBJ2-7|.|TRBV11-2
CASSVGQGYEQYF
TGTGCCAGCAGCGTAGGACAGGGTTACGAGCAGTACTTC
>.|TRBJ2-7|few|TRBV2
CASCVSPGSYEQYF
TGTGCCAGCTGCGTTTCCCCGGGAAGCTACGAGCAGTACTTC
>TRBD2|TRBJ2-7|.|TRBV5-1
CASSLLSGVGYEQYF
TGCGCCAGCAGCTTGTTGAGCGGGGTTGGCTACGAGCAGTACTTC
>TRBD1|TRBJ2-5|.|TRBV19
CASSMTGHEETQYF
TGTGCCAGTAGTATGACAGGGCACGAGGAGACCCAGTACTTC
>TRBD1|TRBJ1-5|.|TRBV2
CASSSQGGQPQHF
TGTGCCAGCAGTTCCCAGGGGGGTCAGCCCCAGCATTTT
>.|TRBJ2-7|.|TRBV7-8
CASSSIGRAGGAYEQYF
TGTGCCAGCAGCTCCATAGGACGTGCCGGAGGGGCCTACGAGCAGTACTTC
>.|TRBJ1-2|.|TRBV7-2
CASSLAREVNGYTF
TGTGCCAGCAGCTTAGCGAGGGAAGTCAATGGCTACACCTTC
>TRBD2|TRBJ2-7|.|TRBV6-5
CASWDYGRAYEQYF
TGTGCCAGCTGGGATTACGGGAGGGCGTACGAGCAGTACTTC
>.|TRBJ2-1|.|TRBV18
CASSPAGRGSYNEQFF
TGTGCCAGCTCACCAGCCGGAAGGGGCTCCTACAATGAGCAGTTCTTC
>TRBD1|TRBJ2-7|.|TRBV10-3
CAISQTDRGSEQYF
TGTGCCATCAGTCAGACAGACAGGGGGAGCGAGCAGTACTTC
>TRBD2|TRBJ2-3|.|TRBV28
CASSLGTSGITDTQYF
TGTGCCAGCAGTTTAGGGACTAGCGGGATCACAGATACGCAGTATTTT
>.|TRBJ2-1|.|TRBV5-5
CASSRWGQYEQFF
TGTGCCAGCAGCCGGTGGGGGCAGTATGAGCAGTTCTTC
>TRBD1|TRBJ2-7|.|TRBV6-1
CASSVNRGPYEQYF
TGTGCCAGCAGTGTCAACAGGGGGCCTTACGAGCAGTACTTC
>TRBD2|TRBJ2-5|.|TRBV7-2
CASSLFGRGRETQYF
TGTGCCAGCAGCTTATTCGGGAGGGGTCGAGAGACCCAGTACTTC
>.|TRBJ1-1|.|TRBV6-5
CASFGPQVGRAFF
TGTGCCAGCTTCGGGCCACAGGTGGGGCGAGCTTTCTTT
>.|TRBJ1-2|.|TRBV29-1
CSVETESSTYGYTF
TGCAGCGTTGAAACGGAGTCCTCGACCTATGGCTACACCTTC
>TRBD1|TRBJ2-5|.|TRBV10-3
CAIRGTGDQETQYF
TGTGCCATCAGGGGGACAGGGGACCAAGAGACCCAGTACTTC
>.|TRBJ2-1|.|TRBV2
CASSSVTEQFF
TGTGCCAGCAGCAGCGTAACTGAGCAGTTCTTC
>.|TRBJ2-1|.|TRBV12-2
CASRARLAGPYNEQFF
TGTGCAAGTCGCGCGCGACTAGCGGGACCTTACAATGAGCAGTTCTTC